The rows below give T cell receptor beta chains drawn from one sample of a study of T cell repertoires in cytomegalovirus infection. TCRdb recomputed calls from the reads with MiXCR, one row per CDR3 protein. The table lists roughly 150,000 distinct CDR3 sequences, around 22% of them singletons. The sample was PBMCs. The origin of the receptors is a human donor in good health (CMV status not recorded). Some clones in this sample may be carry-over from other donors' samples. Both conserved end residues are part of each CDR3. D genes are given only for firm matches.

v_call: TRBV28; cdr3_length: 15; d_call: NA; cdr3_aa: CASSPLSSGQETQYF
v_call: TRBV28; cdr3_length: 11; d_call: NA; cdr3_aa: CASSPSETQYF
v_call: TRBV11-1; cdr3_length: 15; d_call: TRBD2; cdr3_aa: CASSSSGTREREQYF
v_call: TRBV28; cdr3_length: 14; d_call: TRBD1; cdr3_aa: CASSSPGQGHGYTF
v_call: TRBV29-1; cdr3_length: 13; d_call: NA; cdr3_aa: CSVGDGRAYEQYF
v_call: TRBV28; cdr3_length: 16; d_call: NA; cdr3_aa: CASSWTRTFGADTQYF
v_call: TRBV12-3/TRBV12-4; cdr3_length: 18; d_call: TRBD2; cdr3_aa: CASSPRTGLTSGSKTQYF
v_call: TRBV15; cdr3_length: 15; d_call: TRBD1; cdr3_aa: CATSKPPGTEETQYF
v_call: TRBV19; cdr3_length: 14; d_call: TRBD2; cdr3_aa: CASSIIGLEVKQFF
v_call: TRBV27; cdr3_length: 13; d_call: TRBD2; cdr3_aa: CASTSGVTGELFF
v_call: TRBV2; cdr3_length: 14; d_call: NA; cdr3_aa: CASKVGSHNSPLHF
v_call: TRBV7-2; cdr3_length: 13; d_call: TRBD1; cdr3_aa: CASSPGQNYGYTF
v_call: TRBV6-2/TRBV6-3; cdr3_length: 12; d_call: NA; cdr3_aa: CASSWVGTDQFF
v_call: TRBV9; cdr3_length: 17; d_call: NA; cdr3_aa: CASSAVGVGTTPGELFF
v_call: TRBV20-1; cdr3_length: 14; d_call: TRBD1; cdr3_aa: CSARDGTGGHEQYF
v_call: TRBV9; cdr3_length: 15; d_call: NA; cdr3_aa: CASSPVVQTYNEQFF
v_call: TRBV15; cdr3_length: 15; d_call: TRBD2; cdr3_aa: CATSSGTSAYYEQYF
v_call: TRBV7-9; cdr3_length: 16; d_call: TRBD1; cdr3_aa: CASSSMTGRIGTEAFF
v_call: TRBV10-3; cdr3_length: 15; d_call: NA; cdr3_aa: CAISESGGQSDTQYF
v_call: TRBV6-1; cdr3_length: 12; d_call: NA; cdr3_aa: CASSQINQPQHF
v_call: TRBV28; cdr3_length: 17; d_call: TRBD1; cdr3_aa: CASSSPGTGSRRETQYF
v_call: TRBV28; cdr3_length: 14; d_call: NA; cdr3_aa: CASSPTVPNQPQHF
v_call: TRBV27; cdr3_length: 15; d_call: TRBD2; cdr3_aa: CASSLAGVFRDTQYF
v_call: TRBV11-2; cdr3_length: 12; d_call: NA; cdr3_aa: CASSKGNTEAFF
v_call: TRBV5-6; cdr3_length: 15; d_call: TRBD2; cdr3_aa: CASSLYLAENYEQYF
v_call: TRBV12-3/TRBV12-4; cdr3_length: 15; d_call: TRBD1; cdr3_aa: CASSLRGGRNSPLHF
v_call: TRBV7-2; cdr3_length: 15; d_call: NA; cdr3_aa: CASRIQGTAGNTIYF
v_call: TRBV6-1; cdr3_length: 16; d_call: NA; cdr3_aa: CASTLSQGSGKTEAFF
v_call: TRBV7-6; cdr3_length: 14; d_call: TRBD1; cdr3_aa: CASSLPGQDREQYF
v_call: TRBV9; cdr3_length: 15; d_call: NA; cdr3_aa: CASSVATGPEKTQYF
v_call: TRBV12-3/TRBV12-4; cdr3_length: 15; d_call: NA; cdr3_aa: CASSLGGQTYNEQFF
v_call: TRBV28; cdr3_length: 12; d_call: NA; cdr3_aa: CATLDRTYEQYF
v_call: TRBV6-2/TRBV6-3; cdr3_length: 16; d_call: TRBD2; cdr3_aa: CASGGSGTLPRNEQFF
v_call: TRBV3-1; cdr3_length: 13; d_call: NA; cdr3_aa: CASSPDGECEQYF
v_call: TRBV24-1; cdr3_length: 16; d_call: TRBD1; cdr3_aa: CATSDSGTGGRGEQYF
v_call: TRBV7-2; cdr3_length: 15; d_call: NA; cdr3_aa: CASTSDSLYNSPLHF
v_call: TRBV28; cdr3_length: 15; d_call: TRBD2; cdr3_aa: CASSTSGRGFDEQYF
v_call: TRBV28; cdr3_length: 13; d_call: NA; cdr3_aa: CASSPTSLYEQYF
v_call: TRBV7-8; cdr3_length: 14; d_call: NA; cdr3_aa: CASSLSPENSPLHF
v_call: TRBV7-2; cdr3_length: 15; d_call: NA; cdr3_aa: CASSLATGEGQPQHF
v_call: TRBV7-2; cdr3_length: 14; d_call: NA; cdr3_aa: CASTKDKGSYEQYF
v_call: TRBV6-5; cdr3_length: 16; d_call: NA; cdr3_aa: CASSYKPGPNTGELFF
v_call: TRBV7-3; cdr3_length: 18; d_call: TRBD1; cdr3_aa: CASSLGTASGLLNNEQFF
v_call: TRBV28; cdr3_length: 16; d_call: TRBD1; cdr3_aa: CASSLSDRGQVDTQYF
v_call: TRBV5-1; cdr3_length: 13; d_call: NA; cdr3_aa: CASSWMDGETQYF
v_call: TRBV5-4; cdr3_length: 15; d_call: NA; cdr3_aa: CASSFRERGSDTQYF